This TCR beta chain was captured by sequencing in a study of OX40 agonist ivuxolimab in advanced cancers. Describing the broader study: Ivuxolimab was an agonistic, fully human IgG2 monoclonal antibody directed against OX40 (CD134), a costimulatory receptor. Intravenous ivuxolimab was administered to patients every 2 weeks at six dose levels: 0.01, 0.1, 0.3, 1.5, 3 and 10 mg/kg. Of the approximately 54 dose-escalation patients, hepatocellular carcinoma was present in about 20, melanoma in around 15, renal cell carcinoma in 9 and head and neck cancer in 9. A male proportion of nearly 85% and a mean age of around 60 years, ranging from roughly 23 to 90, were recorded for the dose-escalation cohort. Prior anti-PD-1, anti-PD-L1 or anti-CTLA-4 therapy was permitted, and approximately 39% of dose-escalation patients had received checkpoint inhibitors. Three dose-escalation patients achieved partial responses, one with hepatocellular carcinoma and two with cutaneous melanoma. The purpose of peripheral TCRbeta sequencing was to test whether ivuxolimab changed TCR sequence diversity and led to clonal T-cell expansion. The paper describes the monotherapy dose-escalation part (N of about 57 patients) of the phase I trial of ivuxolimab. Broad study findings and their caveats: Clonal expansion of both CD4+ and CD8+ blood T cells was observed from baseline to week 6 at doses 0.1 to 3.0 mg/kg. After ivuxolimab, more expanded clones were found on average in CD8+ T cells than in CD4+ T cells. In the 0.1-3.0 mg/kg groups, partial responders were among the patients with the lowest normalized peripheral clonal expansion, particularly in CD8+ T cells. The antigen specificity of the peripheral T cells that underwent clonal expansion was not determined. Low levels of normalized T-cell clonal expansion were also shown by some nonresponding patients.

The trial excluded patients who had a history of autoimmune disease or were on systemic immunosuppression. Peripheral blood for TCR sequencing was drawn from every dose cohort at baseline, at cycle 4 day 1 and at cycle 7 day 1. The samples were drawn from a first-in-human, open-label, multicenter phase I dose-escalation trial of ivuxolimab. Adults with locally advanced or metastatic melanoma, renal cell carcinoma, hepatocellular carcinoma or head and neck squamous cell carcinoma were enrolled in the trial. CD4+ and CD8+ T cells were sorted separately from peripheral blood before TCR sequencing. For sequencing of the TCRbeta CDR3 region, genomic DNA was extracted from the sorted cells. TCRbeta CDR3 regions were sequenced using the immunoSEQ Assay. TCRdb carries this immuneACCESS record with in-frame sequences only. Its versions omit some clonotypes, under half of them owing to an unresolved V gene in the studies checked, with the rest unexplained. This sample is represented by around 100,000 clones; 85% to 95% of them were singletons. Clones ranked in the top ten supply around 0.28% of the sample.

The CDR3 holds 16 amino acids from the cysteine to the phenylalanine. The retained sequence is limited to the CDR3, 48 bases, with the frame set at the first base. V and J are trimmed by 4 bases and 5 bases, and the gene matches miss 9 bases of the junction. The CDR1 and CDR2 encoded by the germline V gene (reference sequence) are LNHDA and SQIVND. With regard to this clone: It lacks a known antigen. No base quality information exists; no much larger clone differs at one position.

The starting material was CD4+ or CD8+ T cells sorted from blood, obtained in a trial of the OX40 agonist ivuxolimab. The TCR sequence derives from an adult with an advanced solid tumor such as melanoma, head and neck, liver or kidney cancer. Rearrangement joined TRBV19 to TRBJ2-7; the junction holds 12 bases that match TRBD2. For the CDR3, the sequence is CASSSPASGGADEQYF. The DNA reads TGTGCCAGTAGTAGCCCGGCTAGCGGGGGGGCCGACGAGCAGTACTTC. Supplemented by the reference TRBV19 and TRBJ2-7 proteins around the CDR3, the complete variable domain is DGGITQSPKYLFRKEGQNVTLSCEQNLNHDAMYWYRQDPGQGLRLIYYSQIVNDFQKGDIAEGYSVSREKKESFPLTVTSAQKNPTAFYLCASSSPASGGADEQYFGPGTRLTVT.